This is a list of T cell receptor beta chains from one sample in a study of T cells in Graves' hyperthyroidism and ophthalmopathy. TCRdb passed the multiplex PCR reads through MiXCR, listing each CDR3 protein once. In the table there are hundreds of thousands of distinct CDR3 sequences, roughly 14% of which are singletons. The sample comprised blood. The receptor set was obtained from a woman in her forties with Graves' ophthalmopathy. CDR3s include the opening cysteine and the closing phenylalanine or tryptophan. The D gene is left open where the match is weak. The size field is filled for only some rows; it gives once, few, many or a size class.

V,J,length,size,D,CDR3,DNA
TRBV28,TRBJ2-7,14,many,TRBD2,CATERGGTLDEQYF,TGTGCCACCGAACGGGGGGGCACCCTCGACGAGCAGTACTTC
TRBV12-3/TRBV12-4,TRBJ1-1,14,many,NA,CASSFPGRNTEAFF,TGTGCCAGCAGTTTCCCAGGGCGGAACACTGAAGCTTTCTTT
TRBV7-9,TRBJ2-2,14,NA,NA,CASSLSMNTGELFF,TGTGCCAGCAGCTTGAGCATGAACACCGGGGAGCTGTTTTTT
TRBV18,TRBJ2-7,15,few,TRBD2,CASSPTQREIYEQYF,TGTGCCAGCTCACCCACTCAGCGGGAGATCTACGAGCAGTACTTC
TRBV7-8,TRBJ1-1,14,many,NA,CASSVGGMNTEAFF,TGTGCCAGCAGCGTCGGGGGTATGAACACTGAAGCTTTCTTT
TRBV19,TRBJ1-1,14,many,NA,CASSIGPGSTEAFF,TGTGCCAGTAGTATAGGCCCGGGATCTACTGAAGCTTTCTTT
TRBV7-2,TRBJ2-1,16,NA,NA,CASRAGLATRSVEQFF,TGTGCCAGCCGGGCAGGCCTAGCCACTCGGAGTGTTGAGCAGTTCTTC
TRBV6-1,TRBJ2-5,16,many,TRBD2,CASSEEAGGVQETQYF,TGTGCCAGCAGTGAAGAGGCGGGAGGCGTCCAAGAGACCCAGTACTTC
TRBV6-1,TRBJ1-1,12,many,TRBD1,CASRDRVSEAFF,TGTGCCAGCAGGGACAGGGTATCCGAAGCTTTCTTT
TRBV6-1,TRBJ1-1,13,many,NA,CASSAAGDTEAFF,TGTGCCAGCAGTGCCGCAGGGGACACTGAAGCTTTCTTT
TRBV20-1,TRBJ2-5,12,many,NA,CSANLFQETQYF,TGCAGTGCTAACCTGTTCCAAGAGACCCAGTACTTC
TRBV28,TRBJ2-7,15,NA,TRBD1,CASSTWTGNPYEQYF,TGTGCCAGCAGTACCTGGACAGGGAATCCCTACGAGCAGTACTTC
TRBV4-2,TRBJ2-3,14,many,NA,CASSQDQHADTQYF,TGTGCCAGCAGCCAAGATCAACACGCAGATACGCAGTATTTT
TRBV6-2/TRBV6-3,TRBJ2-7,16,NA,TRBD1,CASSYFSWGQHYEQYF,TGTGCCAGCAGTTACTTCTCTTGGGGACAGCACTACGAGCAGTACTTC
TRBV25-1,TRBJ2-3,14,many,TRBD1,CASSLGQGLDTQYF,TGTGCCAGCAGTCTTGGACAGGGTCTCGATACGCAGTATTTT
TRBV28,TRBJ2-7,13,many,NA,CASSPSEIGQQYF,TGTGCCAGCAGTCCATCTGAAATAGGGCAGCAGTACTTC
TRBV30,TRBJ2-7,14,few,NA,CAWSVQEDSYEQYF,TGTGCCTGGAGTGTACAAGAGGACTCCTACGAGCAGTACTTC
TRBV6-2/TRBV6-3,TRBJ2-5,19,NA,TRBD2,CASSYSSTSGRAIWETQYF,TGTGCCAGCAGTTACTCCTCGACTAGCGGGAGGGCCATTTGGGAGACCCAGTACTTC
TRBV29-1,TRBJ2-7,13,many,NA,CSVEAQGGWEQYF,TGCAGCGTTGAGGCTCAGGGCGGGTGGGAGCAGTACTTC
TRBV7-2,TRBJ1-1,14,many,TRBD1,CASSTPGTGRSLFF,TGTGCCAGCAGCACGCCCGGGACAGGAAGAAGCTTGTTCTTT
TRBV29-1,TRBJ1-1,14,few,NA,CSVHTQGRYTEAFF,TGCAGCGTCCACACACAGGGAAGGTACACTGAAGCTTTCTTT
TRBV19,TRBJ2-7,15,few,TRBD2,CASSFSGALSYEQYF,TGTGCCAGTAGCTTTAGCGGGGCCCTCTCCTACGAGCAGTACTTC
TRBV12-3/TRBV12-4,TRBJ2-2,15,many,NA,CASRDEQLNTGELFF,TGTGCCAGCAGGGACGAGCAACTAAACACCGGGGAGCTGTTTTTT
TRBV7-9,TRBJ2-2,14,many,TRBD2,CASISGKITGELFF,TGTGCCAGCATCAGCGGGAAGATCACCGGGGAGCTGTTTTTT
TRBV30,TRBJ2-1,12,many,NA,CAWSVTGAEQFF,TGTGCCTGGAGTGTGACCGGGGCTGAGCAGTTCTTC
TRBV6-2/TRBV6-3,TRBJ2-2,15,many,NA,CASSLRTADTGELFF,TGTGCCAGCAGCCTAAGGACGGCTGACACCGGGGAGCTGTTTTTT
TRBV6-8,TRBJ2-7,15,many,NA,CASTLPRRSHYEQYF,TGTGCCAGCACCTTGCCCCGGCGCTCCCACTACGAGCAGTACTTC
TRBV7-2,TRBJ2-2,14,once,NA,CASSFVRLTGELFF,TGTGCCAGCAGCTTTGTCAGGCTTACCGGGGAGCTGTTTTTT
TRBV20-1,TRBJ1-5,16,few,TRBD1,CSARDRGDSYNQPQHF,TGCAGTGCTAGAGATCGAGGGGACAGCTACAATCAGCCCCAGCATTTT
TRBV6-1,TRBJ1-1,13,NA,NA,CASSRGERGEAFF,TGTGCCAGCAGCCGAGGGGAGCGTGGTGAAGCTTTCTTT
TRBV5-1,TRBJ2-5,15,NA,TRBD1,CASSARTGGGETQYF,TGCGCCAGCAGCGCCCGGACAGGGGGCGGAGAGACCCAGTACTTC
TRBV4-2,TRBJ2-1,16,NA,TRBD2,CASSGKAGSSYNEQFF,TGTGCCAGCAGCGGGAAAGCGGGGAGTTCCTACAATGAGCAGTTCTTC
TRBV7-6,TRBJ2-7,17,few,NA,CASSSPQAGTFPSEQYF,TGTGCCAGCAGCTCGCCCCAGGCAGGGACTTTCCCGAGCGAGCAGTACTTC
TRBV9,TRBJ1-1,16,NA,TRBD1,CASSVVGGQGGSEAFF,TGTGCCAGCAGCGTAGTAGGGGGACAGGGAGGGTCTGAAGCTTTCTTT
TRBV6-5,TRBJ1-2,16,NA,TRBD1,CASSFRDRGVNYGYTF,TGTGCCAGCAGTTTTCGCGACAGGGGAGTTAACTATGGCTACACCTTC
TRBV9,TRBJ2-6,17,many,TRBD1,CASSAGTGRRAANVLTF,TGTGCCAGCAGCGCCGGGACAGGCAGACGTGCGGCCAACGTCCTGACTTTC
TRBV28,TRBJ1-1,17,many,TRBD1,CASSRPRQGLARTEAFF,TGTGCCAGCAGTCGGCCTCGACAGGGATTGGCTCGGACTGAAGCTTTCTTT